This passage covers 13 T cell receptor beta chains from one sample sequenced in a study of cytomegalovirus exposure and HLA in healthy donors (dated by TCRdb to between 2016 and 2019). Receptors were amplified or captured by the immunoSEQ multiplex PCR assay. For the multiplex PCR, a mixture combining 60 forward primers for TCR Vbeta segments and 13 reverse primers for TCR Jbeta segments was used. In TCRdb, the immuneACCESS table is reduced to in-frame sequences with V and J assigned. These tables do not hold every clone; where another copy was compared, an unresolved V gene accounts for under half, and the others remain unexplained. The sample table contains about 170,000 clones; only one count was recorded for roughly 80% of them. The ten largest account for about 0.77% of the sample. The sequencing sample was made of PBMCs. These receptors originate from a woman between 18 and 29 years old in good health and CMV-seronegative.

In DNA, the CDR3 is TGTGCCAGCAGCCAGGACTACCTGGCGGGTGAGCAGTTCTTC. Translated: CASSQDYLAGEQFF. The chain combines TRBV7-2 with TRBJ2-1; TRBD2 is a possible D gene (6 bases). CDR3 length equals 14 residues. V was cut by 5 bases and J by 9 bases, with 17 bases left in between. Germline values: CDR1 SGHTA, CDR2 FQGNSA.

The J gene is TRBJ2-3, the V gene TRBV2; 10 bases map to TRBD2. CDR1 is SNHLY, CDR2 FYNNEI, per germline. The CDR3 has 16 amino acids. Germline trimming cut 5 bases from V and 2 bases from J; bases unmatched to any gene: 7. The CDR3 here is CASSSGLAVYTDTQYF. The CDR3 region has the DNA TGTGCCAGCAGTTCTGGACTAGCGGTCTACACAGATACGCAGTATTTT.

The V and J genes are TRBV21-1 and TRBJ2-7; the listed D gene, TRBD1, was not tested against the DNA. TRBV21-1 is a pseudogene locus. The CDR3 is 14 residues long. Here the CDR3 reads CASSKVPGPGEQYF. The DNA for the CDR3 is TGTGCCAGCAGCAAAGTGCCAGGGCCGGGCGAGCAGTACTTC.

The CDR3 region has the DNA TGTGCCAGCAGCGGTTTCCAGGGGGCATCCTACGAGCAGTACTTC. This encodes CASSGFQGASYEQYF. V gene TRBV5-4 combines with J gene TRBJ2-7, with 8 bases aligning to TRBD1. Germline-derived CDR1 and CDR2 are SGHNT and YYREEE (reference sequence). The J segment lost 1 base and the V segment lost 4 bases, leaving 7 bases of the junction unmatched. The CDR3 covers 15 residues.

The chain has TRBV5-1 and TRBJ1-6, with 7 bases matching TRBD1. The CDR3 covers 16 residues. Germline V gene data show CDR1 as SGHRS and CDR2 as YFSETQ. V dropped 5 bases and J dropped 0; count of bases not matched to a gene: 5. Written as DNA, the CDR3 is TGCGCCAGCAGGACAGGGTCGAGCTCCTATAATTCACCCCTCCACTTT. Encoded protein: CASRTGSSSYNSPLHF.

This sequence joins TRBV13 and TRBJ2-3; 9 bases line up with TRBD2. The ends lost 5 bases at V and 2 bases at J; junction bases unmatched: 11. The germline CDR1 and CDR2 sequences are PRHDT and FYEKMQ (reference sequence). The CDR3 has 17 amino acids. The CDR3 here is CASSPPQTSGITDTQYF. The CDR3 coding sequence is TGTGCCAGCAGCCCCCCTCAGACTAGCGGTATCACAGATACGCAGTATTTT.

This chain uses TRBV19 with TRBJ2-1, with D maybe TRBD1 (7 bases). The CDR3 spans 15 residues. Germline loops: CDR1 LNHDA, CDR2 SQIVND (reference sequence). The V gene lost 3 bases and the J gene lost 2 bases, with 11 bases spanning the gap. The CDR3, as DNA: TGTGCCAGTAGTATGGCGGGACAGCCCTACAATGAGCAGTTCTTC. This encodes CASSMAGQPYNEQFF.

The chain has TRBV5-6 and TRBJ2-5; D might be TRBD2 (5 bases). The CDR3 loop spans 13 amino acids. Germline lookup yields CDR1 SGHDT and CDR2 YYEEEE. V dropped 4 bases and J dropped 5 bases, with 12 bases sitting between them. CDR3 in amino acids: CASSVDRGETQYF. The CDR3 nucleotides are TGTGCCAGCAGCGTTGACCGGGGTGAGACCCAGTACTTC.

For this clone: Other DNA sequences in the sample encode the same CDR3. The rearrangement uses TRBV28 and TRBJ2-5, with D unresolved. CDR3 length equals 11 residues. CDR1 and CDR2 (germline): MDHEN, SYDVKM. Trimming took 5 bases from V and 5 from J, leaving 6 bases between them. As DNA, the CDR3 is TGTGCCAGCAGTCCTAGGGAGACCCAGTACTTC. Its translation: CASSPRETQYF.

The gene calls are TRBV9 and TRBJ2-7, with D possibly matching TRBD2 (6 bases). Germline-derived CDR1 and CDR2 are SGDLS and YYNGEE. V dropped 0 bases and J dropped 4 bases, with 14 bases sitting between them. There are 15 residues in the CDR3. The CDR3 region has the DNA TGTGCCAGCAGCGTAGGGGACTCCGAAGAATACGAGCAGTACTTC. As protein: CASSVGDSEEYEQYF.

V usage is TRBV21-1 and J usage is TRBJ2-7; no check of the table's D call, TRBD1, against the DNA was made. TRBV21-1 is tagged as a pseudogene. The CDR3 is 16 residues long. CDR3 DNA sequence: TGTGCCAGCAGCAAGCCCAGGACAGGGAACTCCTACGAGCAGTACTTC. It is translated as CASSKPRTGNSYEQYF.

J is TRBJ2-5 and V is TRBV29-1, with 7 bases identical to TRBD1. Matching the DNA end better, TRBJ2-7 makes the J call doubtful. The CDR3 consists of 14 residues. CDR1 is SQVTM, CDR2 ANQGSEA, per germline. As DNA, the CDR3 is TGCAGCGTTGAAACAGGGGCGGGCTCCTACGAGCAGTACTTC. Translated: CSVETGAGSYEQYF.

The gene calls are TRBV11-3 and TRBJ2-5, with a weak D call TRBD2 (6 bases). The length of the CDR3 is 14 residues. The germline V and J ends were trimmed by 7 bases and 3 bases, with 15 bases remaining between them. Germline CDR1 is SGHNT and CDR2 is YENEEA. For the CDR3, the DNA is TGTGCCAGCAAGACGGTAGGGGAGGAAGAGACCCAGTACTTC. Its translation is CASKTVGEEETQYF.